This is a list of T cell receptor beta chains from one sample in a study of response to subunit inactivated influenza vaccine. TCRdb re-analysed the RT-PCR reads in MiXCR, keeping a single row per CDR3 protein. The top ten clones hold 2.5% to 3% of a sample with some 550,000 distinct CDR3 sequences, 20% to 25% of them seen once. This sample was also put to use in a study of T cells expressing NK-cell markers.

This specimen was CD4+ T cells sorted from PBMCs, taken 11 to 12 days after vaccination. The origin of the receptors is a man aged 50 to 59 who received an inactivated influenza vaccine. CDR3s include the opening cysteine and the closing phenylalanine or tryptophan. The D gene is left open where the match is weak. Size is omitted from some rows. Given values are once, few, many or a class for expanded clones.

many	TRBV7-2	TRBJ2-3	NA	TGTGCCAGCAGCTTAGCGCACACGGTGAGCACAGATACGCAGTATTTT	CASSLAHTVSTDTQYF
few	TRBV21-1	TRBJ2-4	NA	TGTGCCAGCAGGCAAGGGTTTCGGTGCAGATTAGCCAAAAACATTCAGTACTTC	CASRQGFRCRLAKNIQYF
few	TRBV3-1	TRBJ2-4	NA	TGTGCCAGCAGCCAACAGAGAACCTACAAAAACATTCAGTACTTC	CASSQQRTYKNIQYF
NA	TRBV20-1	TRBJ2-5	NA	TGCAGTGCTGCCGGGACACGGGGCCAAGAGACCCAGTACTTC	CSAAGTRGQETQYF
NA	TRBV7-8	TRBJ2-1	NA	TGTGCCAGCAGCGCAGGAGAAGTACATGAGCAGTTCTTC	CASSAGEVHEQFF
NA	TRBV20-1	TRBJ2-7	NA	TGCAGTGCTAGGACAGGAGCCTACGAGCAGTACTTC	CSARTGAYEQYF
NA	TRBV9	TRBJ2-1	NA	TGTGCCAGCAGCGCCCGTAGTGTCGGGGCCTACAATGAGCAGTTCTTC	CASSARSVGAYNEQFF
NA	TRBV9	TRBJ2-1	TRBD2	TGTGCCAGCAGCGGGGGAGCTAGCGGAGTTACAAATGAGCAGTTCTTC	CASSGGASGVTNEQFF
NA	TRBV10-3	TRBJ2-3	NA	TGTGCCATCAGTGTGGGACAAGATACGCAGTATTTT	CAISVGQDTQYF
few	TRBV5-6	TRBJ2-5	NA	TGTGCCAGCAGCCGCGCGAAGTCTATCTCCACTCAGGAGACCCAGTACTTC	CASSRAKSISTQETQYF